This T cell receptor (beta chain) was retrieved from a study of blood T cell repertoires in COVID-19. Only in-frame clones appear in the TCRdb table, and some are missing; sequencing was by immunoSEQ multiplex PCR. The sample holds about 260,000 clones, 88% seen once. Germline CDR1 SSHAT, CDR2 FNYEAQ (reference sequence). This CDR3 is built from 15 residues. This clone was seen only once. One end of the junction does not line up with germline, which may come from a read error. The receptor was isolated from a human donor in a cohort sampled during active COVID-19. The source material was peripheral blood. This chain uses TRBV7-7 with TRBJ1-3; D not certain. The CDR3 nucleotides are TGTGCTAGCAGCCGAAACCCCGGGGCTGGAAACACCATATATTTT. This translates into CASSRNPGAGNTIYF.